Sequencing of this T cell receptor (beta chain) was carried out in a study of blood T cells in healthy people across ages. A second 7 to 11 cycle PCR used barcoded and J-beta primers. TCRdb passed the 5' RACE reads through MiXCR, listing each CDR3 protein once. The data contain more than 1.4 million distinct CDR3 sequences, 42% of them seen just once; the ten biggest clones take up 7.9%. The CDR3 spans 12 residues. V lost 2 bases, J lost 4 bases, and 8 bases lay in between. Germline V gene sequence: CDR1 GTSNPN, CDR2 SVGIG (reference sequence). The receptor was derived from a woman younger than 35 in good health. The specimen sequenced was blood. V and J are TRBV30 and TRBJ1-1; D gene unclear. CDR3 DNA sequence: TGTGCCTGGAGTCCTGTGGGCACTGAAGCTTTCTTT. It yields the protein CAWSPVGTEAFF.